Here is one TCR beta chain with its context. The antigen remains undetermined. V was pared by 5 bases and J by 7 bases, with 11 bases between. CDR3 length: 12 residues. Germline V gene data show CDR1 as LGHDT and CDR2 as YNNKEL (reference sequence). The source of the sample is a study of T cell responses to AZD1222 COVID-19 vaccine. Whole-study findings and limits: Sampled repertoires all dated from after the peak T cell response. In the spike-specific TCR repertoire, nearly half reportedly target unmutated variant regions. Clonal diversity may have been underestimated in mostly white British donors.

The assay was immunoSEQ multiplex PCR, and TCRdb's table has in-frame clones only and misses some. The data hold about 110,000 clones, with about nine tenths observed a single time. The V gene is TRBV3-1 (or the pseudogene TRBV3-2), the J gene TRBJ1-2; D gene unclear. The origin of this receptor is an adult in good health. This material consisted of peripheral blood, taken on day 0 of MenACWY control vaccination. The CDR3 loop reads CASSIRTAGYTF. The DNA of the CDR3 is TGTGCCAGCAGCATCCGGACGGCTGGCTACACCTTC.